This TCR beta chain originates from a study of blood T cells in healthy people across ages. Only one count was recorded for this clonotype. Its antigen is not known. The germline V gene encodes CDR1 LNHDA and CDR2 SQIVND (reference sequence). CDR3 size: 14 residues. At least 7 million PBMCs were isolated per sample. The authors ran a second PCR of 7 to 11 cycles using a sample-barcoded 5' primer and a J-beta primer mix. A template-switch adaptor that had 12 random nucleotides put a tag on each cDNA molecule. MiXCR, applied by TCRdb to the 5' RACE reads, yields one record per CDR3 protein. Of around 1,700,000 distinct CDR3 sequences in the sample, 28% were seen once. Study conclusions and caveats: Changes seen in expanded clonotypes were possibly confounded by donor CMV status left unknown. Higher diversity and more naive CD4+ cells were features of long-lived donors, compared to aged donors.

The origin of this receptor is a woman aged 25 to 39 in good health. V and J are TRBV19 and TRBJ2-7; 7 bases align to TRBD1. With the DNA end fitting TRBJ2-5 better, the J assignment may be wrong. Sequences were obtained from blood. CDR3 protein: CASSTQTGQGTQYF. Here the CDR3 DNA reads TGTGCCAGTAGTACCCAGACAGGGCAGGGGACCCAGTACTTC.